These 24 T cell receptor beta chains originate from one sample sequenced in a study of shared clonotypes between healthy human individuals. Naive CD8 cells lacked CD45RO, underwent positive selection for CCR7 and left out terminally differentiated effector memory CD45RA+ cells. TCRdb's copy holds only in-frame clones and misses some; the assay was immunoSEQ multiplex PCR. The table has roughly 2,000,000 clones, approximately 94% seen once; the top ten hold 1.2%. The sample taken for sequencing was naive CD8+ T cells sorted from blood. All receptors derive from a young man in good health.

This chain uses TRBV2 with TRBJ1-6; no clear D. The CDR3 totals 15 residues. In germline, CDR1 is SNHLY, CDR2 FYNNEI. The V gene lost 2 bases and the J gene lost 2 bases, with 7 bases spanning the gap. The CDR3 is CASSERLTYNSPLHF. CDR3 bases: TGTGCCAGCAGTGAACGTTTAACCTATAATTCACCCCTCCACTTT.

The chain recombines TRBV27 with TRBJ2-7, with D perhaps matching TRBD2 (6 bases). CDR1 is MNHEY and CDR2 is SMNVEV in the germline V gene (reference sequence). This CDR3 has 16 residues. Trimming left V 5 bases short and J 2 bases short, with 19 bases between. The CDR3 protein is CASSPSSGPVPYEQYF. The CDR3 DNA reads TGTGCCAGCAGTCCATCCAGCGGGCCCGTTCCCTACGAGCAGTACTTC.

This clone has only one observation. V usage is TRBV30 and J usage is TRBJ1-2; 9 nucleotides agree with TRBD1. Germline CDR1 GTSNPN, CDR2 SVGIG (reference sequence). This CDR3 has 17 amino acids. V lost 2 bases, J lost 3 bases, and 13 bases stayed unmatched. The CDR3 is CAWSSPGTGPLYYGYTF. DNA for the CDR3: TGTGCCTGGAGTTCTCCCGGGACAGGGCCCCTGTACTATGGCTACACCTTC.

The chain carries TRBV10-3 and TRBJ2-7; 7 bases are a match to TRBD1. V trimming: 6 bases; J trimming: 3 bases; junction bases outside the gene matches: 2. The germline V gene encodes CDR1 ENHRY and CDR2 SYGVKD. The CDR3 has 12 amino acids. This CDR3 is CAISRQGYEQYF. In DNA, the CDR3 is TGTGCCATCAGCCGACAGGGCTACGAGCAGTACTTC.

DNA of the CDR3: TGTGCCAGCAGCGTTGTGGATCCCAGGCCGTACACTGAAGCTTTCTTT. Residues: CASSVVDPRPYTEAFF. The genes are TRBV9 and TRBJ1-1; no definite D call. CDR1 is SGDLS, CDR2 YYNGEE, per germline. V was pared by 2 bases and J by 3 bases, with 17 bases between. The CDR3 has 16 amino acids. The full variable domain, its missing parts supplied by reference TRBV9 and TRBJ1-1, is DSGVTQTPKHLITATGQRVTLRCSPRSGDLSVYWYQQSLDQGLQFLIQYYNGEERAKGNILERFSAQQFPDLHSELNLSSLELGDSALYFCASSVVDPRPYTEAFFGQGTRLTVV.

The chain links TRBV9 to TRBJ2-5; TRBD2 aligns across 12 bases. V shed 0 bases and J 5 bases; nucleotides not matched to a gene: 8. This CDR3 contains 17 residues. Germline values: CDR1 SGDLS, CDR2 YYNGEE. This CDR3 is CASSVESLAGGGETQYF. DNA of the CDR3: TGTGCCAGCAGCGTAGAATCACTAGCGGGAGGAGGGGAGACCCAGTACTTC.

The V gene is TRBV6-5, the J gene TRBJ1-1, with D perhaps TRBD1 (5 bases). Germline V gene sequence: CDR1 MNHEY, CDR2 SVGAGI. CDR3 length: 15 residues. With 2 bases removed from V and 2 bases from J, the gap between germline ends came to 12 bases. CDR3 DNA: TGTGCCAGCAGTTACCACGGGGGGGGAAACACTGAAGCTTTCTTT. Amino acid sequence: CASSYHGGGNTEAFF.

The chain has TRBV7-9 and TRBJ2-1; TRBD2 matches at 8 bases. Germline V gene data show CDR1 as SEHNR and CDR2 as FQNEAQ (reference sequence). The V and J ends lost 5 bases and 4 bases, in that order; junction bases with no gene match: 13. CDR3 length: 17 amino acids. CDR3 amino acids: CASSPYRAGAQYNEQFF. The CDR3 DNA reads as TGTGCCAGCAGCCCCTATAGAGCGGGAGCCCAGTACAATGAGCAGTTCTTC.

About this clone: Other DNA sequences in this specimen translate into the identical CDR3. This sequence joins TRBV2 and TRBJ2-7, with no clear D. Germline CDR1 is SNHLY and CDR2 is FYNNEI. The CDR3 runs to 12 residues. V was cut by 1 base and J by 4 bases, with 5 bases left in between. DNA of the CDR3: TGTGCCAGCAGTGAAGGGTCGTACGAGCAGTACTTC. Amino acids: CASSEGSYEQYF.

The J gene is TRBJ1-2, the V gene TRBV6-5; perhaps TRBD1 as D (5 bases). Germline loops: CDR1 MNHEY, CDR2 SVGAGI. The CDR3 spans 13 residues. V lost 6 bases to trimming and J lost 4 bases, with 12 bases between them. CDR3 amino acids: CASSSQGFYGYTF. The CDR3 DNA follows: TGTGCCAGCAGCTCCCAGGGTTTCTATGGCTACACCTTC.

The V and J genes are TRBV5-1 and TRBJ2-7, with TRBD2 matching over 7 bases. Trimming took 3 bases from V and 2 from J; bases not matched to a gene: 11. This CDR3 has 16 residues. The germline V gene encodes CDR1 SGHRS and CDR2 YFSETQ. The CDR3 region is CASSSTRAGLPYEQYF. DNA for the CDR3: TGCGCCAGCAGCTCGACGAGAGCGGGACTGCCCTACGAGCAGTACTTC.

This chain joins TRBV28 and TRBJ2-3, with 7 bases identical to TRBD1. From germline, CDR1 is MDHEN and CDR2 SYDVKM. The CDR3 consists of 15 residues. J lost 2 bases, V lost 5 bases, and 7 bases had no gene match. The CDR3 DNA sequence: TGTGCCAGCAGTCTCACGGGACAGAACACAGATACGCAGTATTTT. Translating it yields CASSLTGQNTDTQYF.

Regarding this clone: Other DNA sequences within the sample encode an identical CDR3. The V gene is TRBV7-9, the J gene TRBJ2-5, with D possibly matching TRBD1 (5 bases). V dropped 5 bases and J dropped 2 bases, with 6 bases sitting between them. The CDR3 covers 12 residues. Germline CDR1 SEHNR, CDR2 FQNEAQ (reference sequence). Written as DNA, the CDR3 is TGTGCCAGCAGCCCAGGGCAAGAGACCCAGTACTTC. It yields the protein CASSPGQETQYF.

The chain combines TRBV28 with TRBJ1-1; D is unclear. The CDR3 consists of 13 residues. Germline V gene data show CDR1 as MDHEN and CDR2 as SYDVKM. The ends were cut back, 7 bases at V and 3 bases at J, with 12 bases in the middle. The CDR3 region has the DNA TGTGCCAGCAAGTCGGACGGTTACACTGAAGCTTTCTTT. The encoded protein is CASKSDGYTEAFF. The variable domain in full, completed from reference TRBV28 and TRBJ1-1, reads DVKVTQSSRYLVKRTGEKVFLECVQDMDHENMFWYRQDPGLGLRLIYFSYDVKMKEKGDIPEGYSVSREKKERFSLILESASTNQTSMYLCASKSDGYTEAFFGQGTRLTVV.

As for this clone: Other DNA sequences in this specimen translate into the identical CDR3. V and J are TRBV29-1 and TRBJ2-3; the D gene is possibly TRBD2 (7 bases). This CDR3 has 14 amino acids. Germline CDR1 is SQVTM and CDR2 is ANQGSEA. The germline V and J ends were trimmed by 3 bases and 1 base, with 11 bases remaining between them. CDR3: CSVDGGPRTDTQYF. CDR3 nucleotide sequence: TGCAGCGTTGACGGGGGGCCGCGCACAGATACGCAGTATTTT.

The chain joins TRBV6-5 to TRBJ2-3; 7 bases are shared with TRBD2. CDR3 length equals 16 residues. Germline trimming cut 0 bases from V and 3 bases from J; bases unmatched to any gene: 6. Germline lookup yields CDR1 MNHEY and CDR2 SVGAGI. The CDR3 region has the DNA TGTGCCAGCAGTTACTCGGGCGGGAGTGAAACAGATACGCAGTATTTT. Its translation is CASSYSGGSETDTQYF.

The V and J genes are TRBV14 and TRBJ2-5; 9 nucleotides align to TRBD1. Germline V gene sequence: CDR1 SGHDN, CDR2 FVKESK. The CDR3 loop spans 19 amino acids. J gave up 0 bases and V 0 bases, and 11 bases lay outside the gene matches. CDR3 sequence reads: CASSQDDPGQGGNQETQYF. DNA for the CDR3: TGTGCCAGCAGCCAAGACGACCCGGGACAGGGTGGGAACCAAGAGACCCAGTACTTC.

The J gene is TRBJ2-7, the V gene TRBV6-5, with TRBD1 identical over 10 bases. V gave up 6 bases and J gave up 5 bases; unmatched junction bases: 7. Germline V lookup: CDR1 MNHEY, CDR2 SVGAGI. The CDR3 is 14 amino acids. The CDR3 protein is CASSPGTGEDEQYF. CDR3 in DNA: TGTGCCAGCAGCCCCGGGACAGGGGAGGACGAGCAGTACTTC.

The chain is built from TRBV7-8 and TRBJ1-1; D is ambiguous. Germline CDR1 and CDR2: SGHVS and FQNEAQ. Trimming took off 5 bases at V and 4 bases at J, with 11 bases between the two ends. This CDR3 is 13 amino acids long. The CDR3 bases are TGTGCCAGCAGCCACCCGGGTGGCACTGAAGCTTTCTTT. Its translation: CASSHPGGTEAFF.

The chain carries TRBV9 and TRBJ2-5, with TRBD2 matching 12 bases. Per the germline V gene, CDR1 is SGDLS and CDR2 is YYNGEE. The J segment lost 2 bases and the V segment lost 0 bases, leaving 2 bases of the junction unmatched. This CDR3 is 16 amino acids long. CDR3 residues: CASSVGLAGDQETQYF. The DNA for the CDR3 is TGTGCCAGCAGCGTAGGACTAGCGGGGGATCAAGAGACCCAGTACTTC.

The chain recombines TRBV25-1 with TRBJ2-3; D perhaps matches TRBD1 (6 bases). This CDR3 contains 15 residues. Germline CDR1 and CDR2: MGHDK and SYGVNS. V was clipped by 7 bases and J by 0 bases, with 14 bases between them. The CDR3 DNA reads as TGTGCCAGCACCCCAGGGGCTGCTAGCACAGATACGCAGTATTTT. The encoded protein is CASTPGAASTDTQYF.

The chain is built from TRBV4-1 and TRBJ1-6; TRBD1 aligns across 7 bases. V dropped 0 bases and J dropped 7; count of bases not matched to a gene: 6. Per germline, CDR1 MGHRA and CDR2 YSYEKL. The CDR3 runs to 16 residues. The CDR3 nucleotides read TGCGCCAGCAGCCAAGATCAGACAGGGTCGAATTCACCCCTCCACTTT. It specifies CASSQDQTGSNSPLHF.

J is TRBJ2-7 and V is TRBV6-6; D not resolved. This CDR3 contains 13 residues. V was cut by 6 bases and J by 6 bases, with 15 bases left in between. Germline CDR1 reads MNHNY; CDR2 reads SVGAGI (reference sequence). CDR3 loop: CASSETRVGEQYF. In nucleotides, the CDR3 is TGTGCCAGCAGCGAAACAAGGGTCGGCGAGCAGTACTTC.

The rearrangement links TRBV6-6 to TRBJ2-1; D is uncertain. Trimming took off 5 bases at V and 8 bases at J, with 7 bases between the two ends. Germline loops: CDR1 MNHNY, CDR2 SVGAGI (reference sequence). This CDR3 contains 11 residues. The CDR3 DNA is TGTGCCAGCAGTAACAGCGATGAGCAGTTCTTC. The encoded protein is CASSNSDEQFF.